This T cell receptor beta chain stems from a study of T-cell reconstitution after alpha-beta-depleted transplantation in children. Notes on the study in general: Several hundred expanded graft clones reportedly supplied alpha-beta T cells about two months after transplant. Once a year had passed after transplant, T-cell counts and diversity came mostly from newly produced T cells. At day 60, the high TCRbeta diversity found in some patients originated from recipient T cells and thymic progenitors that had survived.

Library preparation (for TCRbeta) was performed with unique molecular identifiers. MiXCR, run by TCRdb on the PCR reads, gives a single entry per CDR3 protein. The sample yields some 200,000 distinct CDR3 sequences, around 8.4% seen once. The J segment lost 2 bases and the V segment lost 2 bases, leaving 6 bases of the junction unmatched. Germline V gives CDR1 SGDLS, CDR2 YYNGEE. The CDR3 is 15 residues long. Worth noting for this clonotype: The antigen is undetermined.

The receptor was isolated from a male patient between 2 and 10 years old who had a stem cell transplant for acute myeloid leukemia, so the T cells may come from the graft donor. Sequenced material: PBMCs, mostly from graft donor cells, taken 360 days after TCRalphabeta/CD19-depleted stem cell transplant. V and J are TRBV9 and TRBJ1-1; 7 nucleotides agree with TRBD1. CDR3 coding DNA: TGTGCCAGCAGCGTGAACAGGGGCCCTAACACTGAAGCTTTCTTT. Protein: CASSVNRGPNTEAFF.